The next 32 T cell receptor beta chains were all read from a single sample in a study of blood T cell repertoires in COVID-19 (dated by TCRdb to the early 2020s). The library was obtained by the immunoSEQ multiplex PCR assay. This immuneACCESS table, as held by TCRdb, lists in-frame sequences with V and J called but not all clones. Of the missing ones, under half trace to an unresolved V gene in checked studies; the others have no known cause. The sample table shows 120,000 to 150,000 clones, and about 90% are seen once. The top ten hold around 6.1% of the sample. Input material: peripheral blood. These receptors were collected from a man older than 75 with acute or convalescent COVID-19.

V gene TRBV5-6 combines with J gene TRBJ2-5, with D hard to call. CDR3 length equals 12 residues. V was pared by 4 bases and J by 7 bases, with 11 bases between. Looked up from germline, CDR1 is SGHDT and CDR2 is YYEEEE. Here the CDR3 reads CASSLLSGTQYF. The CDR3 nucleotides are TGTGCCAGCAGCCTCCTGTCGGGGACCCAGTACTTC.

This clone came up once. This rearrangement joins TRBV2 to TRBJ2-7; 9 nucleotides agree with TRBD2. This CDR3 has 15 residues. Trimming took 8 bases from V and 3 from J; bases not matched to a gene: 11. From germline, CDR1 is SNHLY and CDR2 FYNNEI. The CDR3 sequence: CASRDLAGIFYEQYF. The CDR3 nucleotides are TGTGCCAGCCGGGACCTAGCGGGAATCTTCTACGAGCAGTACTTC.

The V call is TRBV18, the J call TRBJ1-1; D is unclear. The V end was cut by 6 bases, the J end by 5 bases, with 13 bases between. This CDR3 region has 13 residues. Germline V gene lookup returns CDR1 KGHSH and CDR2 LQKENI. CDR3: CASSDSGSTEAFF. CDR3 nucleotides: TGTGCCAGCTCCGATTCGGGGTCGACTGAAGCTTTCTTT.

The table lists this clone with a few counts. The V and J genes are TRBV4-2 and TRBJ1-4; D is unresolved. Germline V lookup: CDR1 LGHNA, CDR2 YNFKEQ. V dropped 4 bases and J dropped 0 bases, with 9 bases sitting between them. The CDR3 is made up of 15 amino acids. The CDR3 DNA reads TGTGCCAGCAGCCCCGGGCGGGCAACTAATGAAAAACTGTTTTTT. Its translation: CASSPGRATNEKLFF.

J is TRBJ1-1 and V is TRBV6-6, with D possibly being TRBD1 (5 bases). Germline V lookup: CDR1 MNHNY, CDR2 SVGAGI (reference sequence). V was cut by 5 bases and J by 1 base, with 8 bases left in between. The CDR3 has 13 residues. The CDR3 DNA sequence: TGTGCCAGCAGTCTCACAGGGAACACTGAAGCTTTCTTT. It encodes CASSLTGNTEAFF.

The chain is built from TRBV27 and TRBJ2-1, with TRBD2 as a possible D gene (6 bases). V lost 5 bases, J lost 6 bases, and 20 bases lay in between. Germline V CDR1 and CDR2: MNHEY, SMNVEV (reference sequence). This CDR3 is built from 16 residues. CDR3 nucleotides: TGTGCCAGCAGTAGACCCCAGGCGGGGCTTTTCAATGAGCAGTTCTTC. As protein: CASSRPQAGLFNEQFF.

The gene calls are TRBV18 and TRBJ2-3; no definite D call. CDR1 and CDR2 from the germline V gene are KGHSH and LQKENI. The CDR3 runs 12 residues. Trimming took off 5 bases at V and 5 bases at J, with 8 bases between the two ends. The CDR3 is CASSGAEDTQYF. Written as DNA, the CDR3 is TGTGCCAGCTCAGGCGCGGAAGATACGCAGTATTTT.

V usage is TRBV5-1 and J usage is TRBJ2-1; TRBD2 matches 12 bases. Trimming cost V 1 base and J 0 bases; bases outside gene matches: 8. Germline CDR1 reads SGHRS; CDR2 reads YFSETQ. This CDR3 comprises 19 residues. CDR3 coding DNA: TGCGCCAGCAGCTTGACGACTAGCGGGAGACCGAGCTCCTACAATGAGCAGTTCTTC. Protein sequence: CASSLTTSGRPSSYNEQFF.

This chain joins TRBV27 and TRBJ2-7; 7 nucleotides match TRBD1. The germline CDR1 and CDR2 sequences are MNHEY and SMNVEV (reference sequence). The V segment lost 6 bases and the J segment 1 base; nucleotides outside the gene matches: 9. The CDR3 runs 15 residues. The CDR3 here is CASSRVQGESYEQYF. DNA for the CDR3: TGTGCCAGCAGCCGAGTCCAGGGGGAGTCCTACGAGCAGTACTTC.

The chain's CDR3 is CASSRPGQGSEQFF. The CDR3 DNA reads TGTGCCAGTAGTAGACCAGGACAGGGAAGTGAGCAGTTCTTC. The chain has TRBV19 and TRBJ2-1, with 8 bases lining up with TRBD1. With V trimmed by 4 bases and J by 9 bases, 8 bases remained unmatched. Germline V gene sequence: CDR1 LNHDA, CDR2 SQIVND (reference sequence). This CDR3 contains 14 residues.

This chain connects TRBV28 to TRBJ1-2; 7 nucleotides match TRBD1. The germline gives CDR1 MDHEN, CDR2 SYDVKM. The CDR3 has 14 residues. J was trimmed by 4 bases and V by 5 bases; bases with no gene match: 7. CDR3 loop: CASSPGQPFYGYTF. CDR3 nucleotide sequence: TGTGCCAGCAGTCCGGGACAGCCGTTCTATGGCTACACCTTC.

This chain joins TRBV28 and TRBJ2-3; TRBD1 is a possible D gene (5 bases). CDR3 length: 14 residues. Trimming cost V 2 bases and J 0 bases, with 6 bases left between them. Germline values: CDR1 MDHEN, CDR2 SYDVKM. This chain's CDR3 is CASSLAGSTDTQYF. The CDR3 coding sequence is TGTGCCAGCAGTTTAGCAGGGAGCACAGATACGCAGTATTTT.

The count of this clone is one. The V gene is TRBV5-1, the J gene TRBJ1-2, with D tentatively TRBD1 (5 bases). The CDR3 sequence is 12 residues long. From germline, CDR1 is SGHRS and CDR2 YFSETQ. Between the trimmed V and J ends, which lost 3 bases and 5 bases, there was a span of 8 bases. The DNA of the CDR3 is TGCGCCAGCAGCTCGACAGTGTATGGCTACACCTTC. Amino acid sequence: CASSSTVYGYTF.

This clone was detected only a few times. V is TRBV6-1 and J is TRBJ1-4; D is uncertain. Trimming took 1 base from V and 0 from J, leaving 9 bases between them. This CDR3 region has 16 residues. Germline loops: CDR1 MNHNS, CDR2 SASEGT. The CDR3 DNA follows: TGTGCCAGCAGTGAAGGGAGGAGTGCAACTAATGAAAAACTGTTTTTT. Translated: CASSEGRSATNEKLFF.

The genes are TRBV2 and TRBJ2-2, with TRBD2 as a possible D gene (5 bases). Germline CDR1 SNHLY, CDR2 FYNNEI. This CDR3 comprises 14 residues. Trimming shortened V by 7 bases and J by 2 bases, and 11 bases separated the two germline ends. CDR3 nucleotides: TGTGCCAGCACCCCGGGATATAACACCGGGGAGCTGTTTTTT. Amino acid sequence: CASTPGYNTGELFF.

CDR3 sequence (DNA): TGTGCCACCAGCAACCTGCGACAGGGGGGTGAAAAACTGTTTTTT. As protein: CATSNLRQGGEKLFF. V and J are TRBV15 and TRBJ1-4; 9 bases are a match to TRBD1. The CDR3 has 15 residues. Trimming took 4 bases from V and 7 from J; bases not matched to a gene: 7. Germline CDR1 LNHNV, CDR2 YYDKDF (reference sequence).

This clone has a handful of counts. The J gene is TRBJ1-6, the V gene TRBV18; D remains ambiguous. The CDR3 is 13 residues long. In germline, CDR1 is KGHSH, CDR2 LQKENI. Trimming cost V 6 bases and J 7 bases, with 10 bases left between them. CDR3 protein: CASSPNRNSPLHF. In DNA form, the CDR3 reads TGTGCCAGCTCTCCTAATCGGAATTCACCCCTCCACTTT.

This sequence joins TRBV5-6 and TRBJ2-7, with 11 bases lining up with TRBD1. CDR1 is SGHDT and CDR2 is YYEEEE in the germline V gene. With V trimmed by 1 base and J by 6 bases, 9 bases remained unmatched. The CDR3 sequence is 16 residues long. This chain's CDR3 is CASSLLTDRGLFEQYF. Here the CDR3 DNA reads TGTGCCAGCAGCTTGTTGACGGACAGGGGGCTCTTCGAGCAGTACTTC.

The V and J genes are TRBV28 and TRBJ1-1, with 7 bases aligning to TRBD1. The CDR3 is 13 residues long. Germline loops: CDR1 MDHEN, CDR2 SYDVKM. The J segment lost 1 base and the V segment lost 6 bases, leaving 2 bases of the junction unmatched. The CDR3: CASRQGGNTEAFF. CDR3 in DNA: TGTGCCAGCAGGCAGGGGGGGAACACTGAAGCTTTCTTT. The full variable domain, with the rest looked up from reference TRBV28 and TRBJ1-1, is DVKVTQSSRYLVKRTGEKVFLECVQDMDHENMFWYRQDPGLGLRLIYFSYDVKMKEKGDIPEGYSVSREKKERFSLILESASTNQTSMYLCASRQGGNTEAFFGQGTRLTVV.

The V call is TRBV6-6, the J call TRBJ1-1; no definite D call. The CDR3 has 15 amino acids. Deletions cut 0 bases from V and 5 bases from J, with 13 bases between. The germline V gene has CDR1 MNHNY and CDR2 SVGAGI (reference sequence). CDR3 bases: TGTGCCAGCAGTTACTCTCCGGTGACGGGGACTGAAGCTTTCTTT. It specifies CASSYSPVTGTEAFF.

The chain couples TRBV11-2 to TRBJ2-7; D might be TRBD2 (5 bases). The CDR3 is 13 amino acids. The germline CDR1 and CDR2 sequences are SGHAT and FQNNGV. V dropped 5 bases and J dropped 2 bases, with 10 bases sitting between them. The CDR3 DNA is TGTGCCAGCAGCGGACTCCTCACCTACGAGCAGTACTTC. Amino acids: CASSGLLTYEQYF.

Turning to this clone: Other DNA sequences of this sample code for an identical CDR3. The rearrangement links TRBV29-1 to TRBJ1-2; 8 positions agree with TRBD1. The CDR3 totals 12 residues. V lost 6 bases and J lost 3; bases outside the gene matches: 3. Germline CDR1 SQVTM, CDR2 ANQGSEA. As DNA, the CDR3 is TGCAGCGTCGGACAGGGCGACTATGGCTACACCTTC. Its translation: CSVGQGDYGYTF.

V and J are TRBV12-3 or TRBV12-4 and TRBJ1-1; TRBD1 aligns across 8 bases. J was trimmed by 12 bases and V by 7 bases; bases with no gene match: 10. This CDR3 is 12 amino acids long. The CDR3 DNA sequence: TGTGCCAGCACCCTTGGACAGGGACCTTCTTTCTTT. Protein: CASTLGQGPSFF.

In its sample, this clone was seen a few times. The chain links TRBV9 to TRBJ2-5; 7 positions match TRBD1. This CDR3 is built from 15 residues. Germline V gene lookup returns CDR1 SGDLS and CDR2 YYNGEE. Germline trimming cut 3 bases from V and 2 bases from J; bases unmatched to any gene: 7. As DNA, the CDR3 is TGTGCCAGCAGCGGATACCAGGGACAGCAAGAGACCCAGTACTTC. Residues: CASSGYQGQQETQYF.

The chain combines TRBV14 with TRBJ2-1; TRBD2 aligns across 13 bases. Germline CDR1 reads SGHDN; CDR2 reads FVKESK. V lost 4 bases, J lost 3 bases, and 15 bases stayed unmatched. This CDR3 comprises 20 residues. The CDR3 coding sequence is TGTGCCAGCAGCCCCTATGGACTAGCGGGAGATTTCGGGGTCTACAATGAGCAGTTCTTC. Translating gives CASSPYGLAGDFGVYNEQFF.

V usage is TRBV19 and J usage is TRBJ2-7; TRBD1 might be the D (6 bases). Trimming shortened V by 6 bases and J by 2 bases, and 17 bases separated the two germline ends. The germline gives CDR1 LNHDA, CDR2 SQIVND (reference sequence). This CDR3 has 15 residues. In DNA form, the CDR3 reads TGTGCCAGTAGAGCGGCAGGGGAAACTCCCTACGAGCAGTACTTC. It specifies CASRAAGETPYEQYF.

J is TRBJ1-1 and V is TRBV28; 8 nucleotides line up with TRBD1. CDR1 and CDR2 from the germline V gene are MDHEN and SYDVKM. V shed 0 bases and J 5 bases; nucleotides not matched to a gene: 2. This CDR3 has 14 residues. The CDR3 spells CASSLWTGVTEAFF. The CDR3 DNA is TGTGCCAGCAGTTTATGGACAGGGGTGACTGAAGCTTTCTTT.

The J gene is TRBJ1-6, the V gene TRBV28, with D perhaps TRBD1 (6 bases). Trimming took off 2 bases at V and 2 bases at J, with 10 bases between the two ends. Germline lookup yields CDR1 MDHEN and CDR2 SYDVKM. CDR3 length: 16 amino acids. Here the CDR3 reads CASSLTRTAYNSPLHF. The CDR3, as DNA: TGTGCCAGCAGTTTAACCCGGACAGCCTATAATTCACCCCTCCACTTT.

This chain connects TRBV9 to TRBJ1-4, with 9 bases matching TRBD1. The J segment lost 4 bases and the V segment lost 3 bases, leaving 7 bases of the junction unmatched. CDR3 length: 16 amino acids. Looked up from germline, CDR1 is SGDLS and CDR2 is YYNGEE. The CDR3 sequence is CASSAGTGKNNEKLFF. The DNA of the CDR3 is TGTGCCAGCAGCGCCGGGACAGGGAAGAATAATGAAAAACTGTTTTTT. The variable domain in full, completed from reference TRBV9 and TRBJ1-4, reads DSGVTQTPKHLITATGQRVTLRCSPRSGDLSVYWYQQSLDQGLQFLIQYYNGEERAKGNILERFSAQQFPDLHSELNLSSLELGDSALYFCASSAGTGKNNEKLFFGSGTQLSVL.

The CDR3 protein is CATSRDRVTSNPTDTQYF. For the CDR3, the DNA is TGTGCCACCAGCAGAGATCGGGTCACGTCCAACCCCACAGATACGCAGTATTTT. This chain uses TRBV15 with TRBJ2-3, with D hard to call. The V gene lost 0 bases and the J gene lost 2 bases, with 18 bases spanning the gap. The CDR3 is made up of 18 amino acids. The germline V gene has CDR1 LNHNV and CDR2 YYDKDF (reference sequence).

V is TRBV11-2 and J is TRBJ1-5; D may be TRBD1 (6 bases). Trimming removed 1 base from V and 3 bases from J, with 13 bases in between. There are 16 residues in the CDR3. From germline, CDR1 is SGHAT and CDR2 FQNNGV. The CDR3 is CASSLVGGQLNQPQHF. The CDR3 DNA reads as TGTGCCAGCAGCTTAGTGGGCGGACAGCTCAATCAGCCCCAGCATTTT.

This CDR3 reads CASSFSDLAGVYEQYF. The CDR3 region has the DNA TGTGCCAGCAGTTTTTCAGACCTAGCGGGAGTTTACGAGCAGTACTTC. The chain joins TRBV28 to TRBJ2-7; TRBD2 matches at 10 bases. V dropped 3 bases and J dropped 4; count of bases not matched to a gene: 9. The germline CDR1 and CDR2 sequences are MDHEN and SYDVKM. The CDR3 is made up of 16 amino acids.